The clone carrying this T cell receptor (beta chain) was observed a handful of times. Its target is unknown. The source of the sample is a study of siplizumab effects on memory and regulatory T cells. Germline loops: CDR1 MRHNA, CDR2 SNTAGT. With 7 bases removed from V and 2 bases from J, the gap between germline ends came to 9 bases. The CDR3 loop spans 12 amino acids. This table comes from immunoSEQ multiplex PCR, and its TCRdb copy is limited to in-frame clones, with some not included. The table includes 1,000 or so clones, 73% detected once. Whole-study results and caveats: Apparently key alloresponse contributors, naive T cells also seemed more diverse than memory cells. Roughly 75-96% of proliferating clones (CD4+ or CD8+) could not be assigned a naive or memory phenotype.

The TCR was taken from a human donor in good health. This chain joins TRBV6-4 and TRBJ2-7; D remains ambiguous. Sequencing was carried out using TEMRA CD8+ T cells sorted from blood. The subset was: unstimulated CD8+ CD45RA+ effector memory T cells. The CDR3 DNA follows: TGTGCCAGCACCCTTCGAGCCTACGAGCAGTACTTC. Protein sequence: CASTLRAYEQYF.